These T cell receptor beta chains were read from a single sample in a study of shared clonotypes between healthy human individuals. This table comes from immunoSEQ multiplex PCR, and its TCRdb copy is limited to in-frame clones, with some not included. The sample contains 2.3 million or so clones, 93% of which appear only once. Sequencing input: naive CD4+ T cells from PBMCs. The receptors originated from a young man in good health. Some clones in this sample may be carry-over from other donors' samples. The CDR3 runs from the conserved cysteine through the conserved F or W. D genes are given only for firm matches. Clone size is shown for a subset of rows, as once, few, many or a class of expanded clone.

>TRBV7-2|NA|TRBD1|TRBJ1-2
TGTGCCAGCAGCTTAGGCGGACAGGGGTCCTTCTATGGCTACACCTTC
CASSLGGQGSFYGYTF
>TRBV5-6|NA|NA|TRBJ1-2
TGTGCCAGCAGCCGGGGCGCTATGAGGGGCTACACCTTC
CASSRGAMRGYTF
>TRBV5-1|NA|NA|TRBJ1-2
TGCGCCAGCAGCTTGGACAGATCCGGACTAGGCTACACCTTC
CASSLDRSGLGYTF
>TRBV28|NA|NA|TRBJ1-1
TGTGCCAGCAGTTTGTTAAACACTGAAGCTTTCTTT
CASSLLNTEAFF
>TRBV19|NA|TRBD1|TRBJ1-1
TGTGCCAGTACCAAACACCGGGACAGGGGTGGGACTGAAGCTTTCTTT
CASTKHRDRGGTEAFF
>TRBV7-9|NA|NA|TRBJ2-1
TGTGCCAGCAGCTCCCGCCCGGGGGCGCCCAATGAGCAGTTCTTC
CASSSRPGAPNEQFF
>TRBV9|NA|TRBD1|TRBJ1-2
TGTGCCAGCAGGGGAGGGGACAGGGGCTACACCTTC
CASRGGDRGYTF
>TRBV30|few|NA|TRBJ1-5
TGTGCCTGGAGTGTACCGGACTTACGGGGGCATCAGCCCCAGCATTTT
CAWSVPDLRGHQPQHF
>TRBV27|NA|TRBD2|TRBJ2-4
TGTGCCAGGGAAGCGGGGGCCAAAAACATTCAGTACTTC
CAREAGAKNIQYF
>TRBV18|NA|TRBD2|TRBJ2-3
TGTGCCAGCTCACCTATACTAGCGTTGAGCACAGATACGCAGTATTTT
CASSPILALSTDTQYF
>TRBV28|NA|TRBD1|TRBJ1-2
TGTGCCAGCAGTTCCGGGACAGGTCCCTATGGCTACACCTTC
CASSSGTGPYGYTF
>TRBV18|NA|TRBD1|TRBJ1-5
TGTGCCAGCTCTTCGACAGGGGGTGTTAATCAGCCCCAGCATTTT
CASSSTGGVNQPQHF